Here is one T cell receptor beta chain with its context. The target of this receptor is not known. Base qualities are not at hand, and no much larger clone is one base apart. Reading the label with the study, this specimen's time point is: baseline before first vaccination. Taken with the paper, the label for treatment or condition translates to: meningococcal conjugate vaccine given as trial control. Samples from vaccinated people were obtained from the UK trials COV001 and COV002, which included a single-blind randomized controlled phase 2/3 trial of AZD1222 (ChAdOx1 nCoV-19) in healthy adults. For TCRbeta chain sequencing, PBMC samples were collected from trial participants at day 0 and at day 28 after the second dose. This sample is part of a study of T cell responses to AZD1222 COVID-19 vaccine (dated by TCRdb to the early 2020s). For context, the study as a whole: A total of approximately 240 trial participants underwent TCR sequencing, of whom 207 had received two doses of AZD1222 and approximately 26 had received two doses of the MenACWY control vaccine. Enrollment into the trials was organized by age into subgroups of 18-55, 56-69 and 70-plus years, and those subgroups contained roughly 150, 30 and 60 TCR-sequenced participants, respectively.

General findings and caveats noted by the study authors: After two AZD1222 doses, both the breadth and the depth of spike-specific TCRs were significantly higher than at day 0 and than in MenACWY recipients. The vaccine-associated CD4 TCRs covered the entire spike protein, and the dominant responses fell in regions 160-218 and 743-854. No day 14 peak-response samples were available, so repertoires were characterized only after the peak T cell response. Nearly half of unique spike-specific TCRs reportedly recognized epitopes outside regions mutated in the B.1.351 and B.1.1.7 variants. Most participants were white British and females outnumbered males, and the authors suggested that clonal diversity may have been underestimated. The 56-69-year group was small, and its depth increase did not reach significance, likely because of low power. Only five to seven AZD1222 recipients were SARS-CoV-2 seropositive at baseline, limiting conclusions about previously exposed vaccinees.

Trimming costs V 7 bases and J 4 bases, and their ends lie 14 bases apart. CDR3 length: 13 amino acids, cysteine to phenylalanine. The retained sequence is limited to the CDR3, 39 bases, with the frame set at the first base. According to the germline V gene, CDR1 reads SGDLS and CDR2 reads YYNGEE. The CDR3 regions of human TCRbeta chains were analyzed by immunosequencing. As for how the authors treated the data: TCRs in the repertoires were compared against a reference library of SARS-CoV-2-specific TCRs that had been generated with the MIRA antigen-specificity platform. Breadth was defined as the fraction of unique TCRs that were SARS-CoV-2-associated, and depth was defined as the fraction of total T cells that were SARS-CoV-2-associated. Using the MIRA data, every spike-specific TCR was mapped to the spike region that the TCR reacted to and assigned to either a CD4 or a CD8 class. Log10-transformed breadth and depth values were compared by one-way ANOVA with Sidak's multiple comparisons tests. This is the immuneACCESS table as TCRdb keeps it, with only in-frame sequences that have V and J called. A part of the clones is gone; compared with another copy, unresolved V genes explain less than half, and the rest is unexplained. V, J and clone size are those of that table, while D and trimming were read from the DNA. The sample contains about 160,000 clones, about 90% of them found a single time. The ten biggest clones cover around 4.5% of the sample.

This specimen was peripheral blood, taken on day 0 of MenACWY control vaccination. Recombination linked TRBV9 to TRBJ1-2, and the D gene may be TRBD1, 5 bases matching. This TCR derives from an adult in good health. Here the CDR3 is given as CASSGRMAYGYTF. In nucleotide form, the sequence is TGTGCCAGCTCGGGGCGGATGGCCTATGGCTACACCTTC.